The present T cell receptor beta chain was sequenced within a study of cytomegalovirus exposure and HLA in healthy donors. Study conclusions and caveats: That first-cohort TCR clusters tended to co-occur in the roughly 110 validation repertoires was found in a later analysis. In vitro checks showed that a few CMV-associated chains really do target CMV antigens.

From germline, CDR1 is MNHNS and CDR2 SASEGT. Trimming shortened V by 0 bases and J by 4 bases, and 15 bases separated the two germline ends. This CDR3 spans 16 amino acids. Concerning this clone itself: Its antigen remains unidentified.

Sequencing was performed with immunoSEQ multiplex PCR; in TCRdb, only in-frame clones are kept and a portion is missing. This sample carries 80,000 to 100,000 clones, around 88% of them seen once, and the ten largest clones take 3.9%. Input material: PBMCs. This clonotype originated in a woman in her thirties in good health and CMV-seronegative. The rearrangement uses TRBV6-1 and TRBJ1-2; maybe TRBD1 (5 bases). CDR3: CASSEALRGGAYGYTF. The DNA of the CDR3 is TGTGCCAGCAGTGAAGCGCTAAGGGGCGGGGCCTATGGCTACACCTTC.